This T cell receptor beta chain derives from a study of response to subunit inactivated influenza vaccine. With regard to this clonotype: The antigen is not known.

The CDR3 is made up of 16 amino acids. Germline V gives CDR1 MNHEY, CDR2 SVGEGT. V lost 2 bases and J lost 2; bases outside the gene matches: 7. TCRdb passed the RT-PCR reads through MiXCR, listing each CDR3 protein once. Seen here are about 540,000 distinct CDR3 sequences, 14% observed once, and the top ten hold around 10%. Broader study findings: A suggestion made by the authors is that each seasonal influenza vaccination recruits few new T cells.

The clonotype comes from a man in his forties or fifties who received an inactivated influenza vaccine. The chain carries TRBV6-2 or TRBV6-3 and TRBJ2-7; 9 bases align to TRBD1. The sequences come from PBMCs from blood, collected roughly 12 days after vaccination. In nucleotides, the CDR3 is TGTGCCAGCAGTTACGCAGCCGGGACAGGGACCTACGAGCAGTACTTC. Residues: CASSYAAGTGTYEQYF.